The 25 T cell receptor beta chains in this list originate from one sample, sequenced in a study of blood T cell repertoires in COVID-19 (TCRdb year 2020). Libraries were prepared through the immunoSEQ multiplex PCR assay. As stored in TCRdb, this immuneACCESS dataset retains in-frame rearrangements with V and J assigned. A fraction of the clones does not appear; measured against another copy, unresolved V genes explain less than half of the discrepancy, and the remainder lacks a known reason. The sample records 55,000 to 75,000 clones, 55% to 75% of which are singletons. Around 4.4% of the sample is in the top ten clones. Material for sequencing was peripheral blood. These receptors all stem from a woman between 70 and 85 years old with COVID-19, enrolled during active disease.

The chain joins TRBV18 to TRBJ2-1; 9 bases map to TRBD1. V was pared by 1 base and J by 6 bases, with 4 bases of the junction left unmatched. CDR3 size: 15 residues. Germline V gives CDR1 KGHSH, CDR2 LQKENI. The CDR3 region has the DNA TGTGCCAGCTCACCACTAGGACAGGGGTCCAATGAGCAGTTCTTC. This sequence encodes CASSPLGQGSNEQFF. Full variable domain (outside the CDR3, taken from reference TRBV18 and TRBJ2-1): NAGVMQNPRHLVRRRGQEARLRCSPMKGHSHVYWYRQLPEEGLKFMVYLQKENIIDESGMPKERFSAEFPKEGPSILRIQQVVRGDSAAYFCASSPLGQGSNEQFFGPGTRLTVL.

The rearrangement uses TRBV6-6 and TRBJ1-2; D may be TRBD1 (5 bases). V lost 5 bases and J lost 4, with 20 bases in between. CDR3 length equals 16 residues. The germline V gene has CDR1 MNHNY and CDR2 SVGAGI (reference sequence). CDR3 sequence reads: CASSMHAAGGPYGYTF. CDR3 DNA sequence: TGTGCCAGCAGTATGCACGCCGCGGGGGGTCCCTATGGCTACACCTTC.

This chain links TRBV12-2 with TRBJ2-5; no check of the table's D call, TRBD1, against the DNA was made. TRBV12-2 is a known pseudogene. The CDR3 is 20 amino acids. The CDR3 DNA sequence: TGTGCAAGTCGCTTAAAAAGGGGATTGGCGGACAGGGAGGACCAAGAGACCCAGTACTTC. This codes for CASRLKRGLADREDQETQYF.

The CDR3 nucleotides are TGTGCCAGCACCCAGGACAGTTATCAGCCCCAGCATTTT. Translation gives CASTQDSYQPQHF. The V call is TRBV12-3 or TRBV12-4, the J call TRBJ1-5; possible D gene TRBD1, 6 bases. V was trimmed by 7 bases and J by 5 bases, leaving 12 bases between them. The CDR3 consists of 13 residues.

The genes are TRBV6-2 or TRBV6-3 and TRBJ1-5; D may be TRBD1 (6 bases). The CDR3 has 15 residues. Trimming removed 1 base at V and 1 base at J, with 8 bases between. Germline CDR1 MNHEY, CDR2 SVGEGT. The CDR3 region is CASSYFTGSNQPQHF. The CDR3 nucleotides read TGTGCCAGCAGTTACTTTACAGGGAGCAATCAGCCCCAGCATTTT.

V usage is TRBV15 and J usage is TRBJ1-1; 9 nucleotides agree with TRBD1. The CDR3 runs 16 residues. Looked up from germline, CDR1 is LNHNV and CDR2 is YYDKDF (reference sequence). The V segment lost 10 bases and the J segment 2 bases; nucleotides outside the gene matches: 14. The CDR3 DNA reads as TGTGCCAGCATGGGACAGGGAGCGAGAGAAAACACTGAAGCTTTCTTT. Translating gives CASMGQGARENTEAFF.

The J gene is TRBJ2-3, the V gene TRBV9, with 10 bases identical to TRBD1. Germline CDR1 and CDR2: SGDLS and YYNGEE. This CDR3 comprises 15 residues. V was clipped by 3 bases and J by 3 bases; unmatched bases: 4. The CDR3 sequence: CASSARQGATDTQYF. CDR3 nucleotide sequence: TGTGCCAGCAGCGCCAGACAGGGGGCAACAGATACGCAGTATTTT.

The rearrangement links TRBV7-9 to TRBJ2-3, with 15 bases fitting TRBD2. This CDR3 is built from 16 residues. V shed 5 bases, J shed 5 bases, and the junction held 5 bases outside the gene matches. Germline V CDR1 and CDR2: SEHNR, FQNEAQ (reference sequence). In nucleotides, the CDR3 is TGTGCCAGCAGCCCTTGGACTAGCGGGAGGGAAGATACGCAGTATTTT. Translating gives CASSPWTSGREDTQYF.

V is TRBV4-3 and J is TRBJ2-1; weak D call: TRBD2 (6 bases). Trimming took 3 bases from V and 0 from J, leaving 15 bases between them. The CDR3 extends over 17 amino acids. Germline V gene sequence: CDR1 LGHNA, CDR2 YSLEER. CDR3 loop: CASSQSVADGSYNEQFF. CDR3 in DNA: TGCGCCAGCAGCCAGTCGGTAGCGGATGGCTCCTACAATGAGCAGTTCTTC.

CDR3 sequence reads: CASSYLGQGAGETQYF. The CDR3 nucleotides read TGTGCCAGCAGTTACTTGGGACAGGGAGCGGGAGAGACCCAGTACTTC. The rearrangement uses TRBV6-5 and TRBJ2-5, with TRBD1 matching 9 bases. This CDR3 is 16 amino acids long. Germline V lookup: CDR1 MNHEY, CDR2 SVGAGI. The junction had 7 bases not matched to a gene; V was cut back by 1 base and J by 4 bases.

The V call is TRBV3-1 (or the pseudogene TRBV3-2), the J call TRBJ2-7, with 10 positions matching TRBD2. In germline, CDR1 is LGHDT, CDR2 YNNKEL (reference sequence). The CDR3 spans 15 residues. The V gene end was trimmed by 1 base and the J gene end by 5 bases; junction bases not matched to a gene: 5. The CDR3 loop is CASSQGLAGGNEQYF. CDR3 DNA sequence: TGTGCCAGCAGCCAAGGATTAGCGGGGGGAAACGAGCAGTACTTC.

Here the CDR3 reads CASSWGLGSGRSYEQYF. The CDR3 DNA is TGCGCCAGCAGCTGGGGGTTGGGGAGCGGGAGATCCTACGAGCAGTACTTC. V usage is TRBV5-1 and J usage is TRBJ2-7, with 8 nucleotides matching TRBD2. CDR1 is SGHRS and CDR2 is YFSETQ in the germline V gene. The CDR3 is made up of 17 amino acids. V lost 3 bases and J lost 1; bases outside the gene matches: 12.

This clone was counted only a few times. The chain has TRBV6-6 and TRBJ1-2; TRBD1 aligns across 7 bases. After removal of 2 bases from V and 1 base from J, the junction contained 7 bases not matched to a gene. There are 16 residues in the CDR3. The germline CDR1 and CDR2 sequences are MNHNY and SVGAGI (reference sequence). CDR3 residues: CASSYPGTEFNYGYTF. DNA of the CDR3: TGTGCCAGCAGTTACCCCGGGACAGAGTTTAACTATGGCTACACCTTC.

The CDR3, as DNA: TGCGCCACCTTTTTAGGGGCCAATTCTTTAACTGGAAACACCATATATTTT. It encodes CATFLGANSLTGNTIYF. The genes are TRBV23-1 and TRBJ1-3, with D possibly TRBD1 on 5 matching bases. TRBV23-1 is annotated as an ORF whose role is uncertain. Trimming left V 10 bases short and J 2 bases short, with 24 bases between. The CDR3 totals 17 residues.

The rearrangement joins TRBV7-9 to TRBJ2-1, with D possibly being TRBD1 (5 bases). With 4 bases removed from V and 8 bases from J, the gap between germline ends came to 15 bases. Germline V gives CDR1 SEHNR, CDR2 FQNEAQ (reference sequence). CDR3 length: 14 residues. The DNA of the CDR3 is TGTGCCAGCAGCTCCCCGCAGGGCCCCCATGAGCAGTTCTTC. This gives the protein CASSSPQGPHEQFF.

This chain links TRBV6-5 with TRBJ2-1; TRBD2 matches 10 bases. Per the germline V gene, CDR1 is MNHEY and CDR2 is SVGAGI. There are 12 residues in the CDR3. The V segment lost 6 bases and the J segment 10 bases; nucleotides outside the gene matches: 3. The CDR3 loop is CASRAGLAEQFF. The DNA for the CDR3 is TGTGCCAGCAGGGCGGGACTAGCGGAGCAGTTCTTC.

The chain recombines TRBV6-5 with TRBJ1-2, with TRBD1 as a possible D gene (5 bases). CDR1 is MNHEY and CDR2 is SVGAGI in the germline V gene. The CDR3 contains 13 residues. The V gene lost 8 bases and the J gene lost 7 bases, with 17 bases spanning the gap. The CDR3 DNA follows: TGTGCCAGCGGCGCCCCTCAGGGTGGTGGCTACACCTTC. Its translation is CASGAPQGGGYTF.

The chain recombines TRBV9 with TRBJ2-7, with D possibly TRBD2 on 5 matching bases. This CDR3 spans 16 amino acids. The ends were cut back, 3 bases at V and 4 bases at J, with 20 bases in the middle. The germline gives CDR1 SGDLS, CDR2 YYNGEE. The CDR3 DNA sequence: TGTGCCAGCAGCGGGGGTGCGGATTATGGGAGTTACGAGCAGTACTTC. This encodes CASSGGADYGSYEQYF.

The chain joins TRBV19 to TRBJ1-1; D call uncertain. The CDR3 runs 13 residues. Germline loops: CDR1 LNHDA, CDR2 SQIVND (reference sequence). V was clipped by 5 bases and J by 4 bases, with 11 bases between them. CDR3 protein: CASSPFGFTEAFF. In DNA, the CDR3 is TGTGCCAGTAGTCCCTTCGGTTTCACTGAAGCTTTCTTT.

CDR3 sequence: CASSLDRGREKETQYF. The CDR3 DNA follows: TGTGCCAGCAGCCTCGACAGGGGGCGGGAGAAAGAGACCCAGTACTTC. V gene TRBV14 combines with J gene TRBJ2-5; TRBD1 aligns across 10 bases. J lost 3 bases, V lost 4 bases, and 8 bases had no gene match. CDR3 size: 16 residues. CDR1 and CDR2 (germline): SGHDN, FVKESK.

This clone was observed a few times. CDR3 bases: TGTGCCAGCAGCTCCACAGGACTAGCGGGAGGGCCGGGGTACGAGCAGTACGTC. Its translation: CASSSTGLAGGPGYEQYV. This sequence joins TRBV7-2 and TRBJ2-7; 15 bases agree with TRBD2. V lost 4 bases to trimming and J lost 4 bases; unmatched junction nucleotides: 11. The CDR3 contains 18 residues. Germline lookup yields CDR1 SGHTA and CDR2 FQGNSA.

V and J are TRBV4-2 and TRBJ2-2; weak D call: TRBD2 (6 bases). The germline V gene has CDR1 LGHNA and CDR2 YNFKEQ. V was pared by 0 bases and J by 5 bases, with 13 bases between. The CDR3 length is 16 residues. CDR3 DNA: TGTGCCAGCAGCCAAGATAGCGGTTTAACGACCGGGGAGCTGTTTTTT. The encoded protein is CASSQDSGLTTGELFF.

A few counts support this clone. This rearrangement joins TRBV5-1 to TRBJ1-2; D call uncertain. Looked up from germline, CDR1 is SGHRS and CDR2 is YFSETQ. The CDR3 runs to 13 residues. V gave up 1 base and J gave up 8 bases, with 12 bases separating them. The DNA of the CDR3 is TGCGCCAGCAGCTTGACCGGGTTCGCGGGCTACACCTTC. Translating it yields CASSLTGFAGYTF.

The J gene is TRBJ1-1, the V gene TRBV6-6; 9 bases line up with TRBD1. Germline CDR1 is MNHNY and CDR2 is SVGAGI (reference sequence). The CDR3 length is 17 residues. J lost 3 bases, V lost 5 bases, and 13 bases had no gene match. The CDR3 DNA sequence: TGTGCCAGCAGTCCCGGACAGGGGATTGGTCTGGACACTGAAGCTTTCTTT. It encodes CASSPGQGIGLDTEAFF.

The chain is built from TRBV3-1 (or the pseudogene TRBV3-2) and TRBJ1-6; 10 positions match TRBD1. The CDR3 is 14 residues long. V was pared by 4 bases and J by 7 bases, with 1 base of the junction left unmatched. Germline V lookup: CDR1 LGHDT, CDR2 YNNKEL (reference sequence). CDR3 bases: TGTGCCAGCAGCCGGGGACAGGGGAATTCACCCCTCCACTTT. As protein: CASSRGQGNSPLHF.